This TCR beta chain was found in a study of cytomegalovirus exposure and HLA in healthy donors. On the study more broadly: The same platform as the roughly 700 first-cohort repertoires was used for the 95 to 150 validation repertoires, a later analysis reported. Study-wide results and limits: According to a later analysis, TCR clusters from the first cohort tended to co-occur in the 120 or so validation repertoires.

This clone showed up just once. Antigen specificity is unknown. The CDR3 totals 18 residues. The J segment lost 1 base and the V segment lost 1 base, leaving 4 bases of the junction unmatched. CDR1 SGHVS and CDR2 FQNEAQ come from the germline V gene. Libraries were prepared by immunoSEQ multiplex PCR; TCRdb keeps only in-frame clonotypes and omits some of them. The sample holds about 84,000 clones, approximately 91% seen once. This clonotype originated in a man younger than 40 in good health and CMV-seronegative. The chain carries TRBV7-8 and TRBJ2-2; TRBD2 matches at 12 bases. Specimen: PBMCs. CDR3 DNA: TGTGCCAGCAGCTTAGTTACTAGCGGGGGGCGGAACACCGGGGAGCTGTTTTTT. Its translation is CASSLVTSGGRNTGELFF.